The rows below give T cell receptor beta chains drawn from one sample of a study of radiation and T cells in renal cell carcinoma. Method: immunoSEQ multiplex PCR; TCRdb's copy keeps in-frame clones and lacks some. Of roughly 92,000 clones listed, roughly 84% are singletons. The sample consisted of blood, taken from a patient whose treatment included radiotherapy and nephrectomy. All receptors come from a man in his sixties with renal cell carcinoma. Both conserved end residues are part of each CDR3. The D gene is left open where the match is weak. Clone size is stated in some rows and not others, as once, few, many or a class when expanded.

clone size,D gene,V gene,J gene,CDR3 protein,CDR3 DNA
few,NA,TRBV19,TRBJ1-2,CASSIVGGEGGGYTF,TGTGCCAGTAGTATAGTCGGCGGCGAAGGTGGGGGCTACACCTTC
NA,NA,TRBV4-3,TRBJ2-7,CASSQDISGGYYEQYF,TGCGCCAGCAGCCAAGATATAAGCGGAGGTTACTACGAGCAGTACTTC
NA,NA,TRBV21-1,TRBJ2-1,CASSGTPSESSYNEQFF,TGTGCCAGCAGCGGAACACCTAGCGAGAGCTCCTACAATGAGCAGTTCTTC
many,NA,TRBV25-1,TRBJ1-1,CASRVTKRAEGTEAFF,TGTGCCAGCAGGGTAACCAAGAGGGCGGAGGGCACTGAAGCTTTCTTT
NA,TRBD2,TRBV7-3,TRBJ2-1,CASSPHSGLAGDNEQFF,TGTGCCAGCAGCCCTCACAGTGGACTAGCGGGAGACAATGAGCAGTTCTTC
NA,NA,TRBV29-1,TRBJ2-1,CSVVSGWMSSYNEQFF,TGCAGCGTTGTGAGCGGGTGGATGAGCTCCTACAATGAGCAGTTCTTC
NA,TRBD2,TRBV7-9,TRBJ2-5,CASSFSGDVQETQYF,TGTGCCAGCAGCTTTAGCGGGGACGTCCAAGAGACCCAGTACTTC
NA,NA,TRBV5-1,TRBJ2-5,CASSLGRGRVTETQYF,TGCGCCAGCAGCTTGGGGCGTGGCAGGGTGACAGAGACCCAGTACTTC
NA,TRBD1,TRBV6-5,TRBJ2-1,CASRDSYNEQFF,TGTGCCAGCCGGGACAGCTACAATGAGCAGTTCTTC
once,TRBD2,TRBV9,TRBJ2-7,CASSGQPGLASAEQYF,TGTGCCAGCAGCGGACAGCCGGGACTAGCGTCGGCCGAGCAGTACTTC
once,TRBD2,TRBV11-3,TRBJ2-1,CASSLEGEGYNEQFF,TGTGCCAGCAGCTTGGAAGGGGAGGGTTACAATGAGCAGTTCTTC
NA,TRBD1,TRBV28,TRBJ2-6,CASSPWTGLSSGANVLTF,TGTGCCAGCAGCCCTTGGACAGGGTTGAGCTCTGGGGCCAACGTCCTGACTTTC
once,NA,TRBV6-5,TRBJ2-7,CASRFSHEQYF,TGTGCCAGCCGTTTTAGCCACGAGCAGTACTTC
NA,NA,TRBV27,TRBJ2-7,CASSWTPGYEQYF,TGTGCCAGCAGCTGGACACCCGGCTACGAGCAGTACTTC
NA,NA,TRBV5-1,TRBJ2-5,CASSSDSIYYF,TGCGCCAGCAGCTCCGACAGCATTTATTACTTC
NA,NA,TRBV14,TRBJ2-5,CASSQVLGARETQYF,TGTGCCAGCAGCCAAGTCCTGGGAGCCCGGGAGACCCAGTACTTC
NA,NA,TRBV6-5,TRBJ2-3,CASSYGDTQYF,TGTGCCAGCAGTTACGGTGATACGCAGTATTTT
NA,NA,TRBV5-1,TRBJ2-7,CASSFPTDSYEQYF,TGCGCCAGCAGCTTCCCCACGGACTCCTACGAGCAGTACTTC
NA,NA,TRBV16,TRBJ2-1,CASSQSYNEQFF,TGTGCCAGCAGCCAGTCCTACAATGAGCAGTTCTTC
few,NA,TRBV6-6,TRBJ2-5,CASRKRGVYETQYF,TGTGCCAGCAGGAAACGCGGGGTATACGAGACCCAGTACTTC
NA,NA,TRBV5-4,TRBJ1-2,CASSLRVSGGRRIYGYTF,TGTGCCAGCAGCTTGAGGGTCAGCGGAGGACGCCGGATCTATGGCTACACCTTC
NA,TRBD2,TRBV7-9,TRBJ2-7,CASSLGGLANEQYF,TGTGCCAGCAGCTTAGGGGGACTAGCCAACGAGCAGTACTTC
NA,NA,TRBV10-1,TRBJ2-7,CASSESGRSSYEQYF,TGCGCCAGCAGTGAGTCCGGTCGAAGCTCCTACGAGCAGTACTTC
NA,TRBD2,TRBV7-2,TRBJ2-1,CASRLGLAGDYEQFF,TGTGCCAGCAGATTAGGACTAGCGGGAGACTATGAGCAGTTCTTC
NA,NA,TRBV19,TRBJ1-1,CASLGGVGNTEAFF,TGTGCCAGTCTAGGAGGGGTTGGTAACACTGAAGCTTTCTTT
many,TRBD1,TRBV27,TRBJ1-2,CASSFGQGAYGYTF,TGTGCCAGCAGTTTCGGACAGGGTGCCTATGGCTACACCTTC
NA,NA,TRBV6-5,TRBJ2-1,CASGGAGSYNEQFF,TGTGCCAGCGGAGGGGCAGGCTCCTACAATGAGCAGTTCTTC
NA,NA,TRBV29-1,TRBJ2-6,CSVEGGRVSSGANVLTF,TGCAGCGTTGAAGGTGGCAGGGTGAGCTCTGGGGCCAACGTCCTGACTTTC